This T cell receptor beta chain came from a study of long-term antiretroviral therapy in people with HIV. On the study more broadly: Collection dates of the earliest samples fall about a decade before the 2015 immediate-ART recommendation. General study points: Controls showed broader CDR3 length ranges than did the HIV repertoires.

Runs used v3.0 of the immunoSEQ assay and were done at survey level. Profiling relied on immunoSEQ multiplex PCR, and the TCRdb table lists in-frame clones only, not all of them. The repertoire holds 15,000 to 20,000 clones, with 90% to 95% as singletons. Comment on this clone: The antigen is not known.

This CDR3 has 16 residues. V shed 4 bases and J shed 0 bases, with 18 bases lying between them. Per germline, CDR1 SQVTM and CDR2 ANQGSEA. The cryopreserved samples used held roughly 0.95-10 million PBMC prior to extraction of DNA. The receptor was derived from a man aged 25-45 years with HIV. This chain links TRBV29-1 with TRBJ1-1; D gene ambiguous. Sequenced material: unsorted PBMCs, taken approximately 11 years after starting antiretroviral therapy. The CDR3 is CSVGAGWGMMNTEAFF. CDR3 coding DNA: TGCAGCGTTGGGGCGGGCTGGGGAATGATGAACACTGAAGCTTTCTTT. Complete variable domain (other parts from reference TRBV29-1 and TRBJ1-1): SAVISQKPSRDICQRGTSLTIQCQVDSQVTMMFWYRQQPGQSLTLIATANQGSEATYESGFVIDKFPISRPNLTFSTLTVSNMSPEDSSIYLCSVGAGWGMMNTEAFFGQGTRLTVV.